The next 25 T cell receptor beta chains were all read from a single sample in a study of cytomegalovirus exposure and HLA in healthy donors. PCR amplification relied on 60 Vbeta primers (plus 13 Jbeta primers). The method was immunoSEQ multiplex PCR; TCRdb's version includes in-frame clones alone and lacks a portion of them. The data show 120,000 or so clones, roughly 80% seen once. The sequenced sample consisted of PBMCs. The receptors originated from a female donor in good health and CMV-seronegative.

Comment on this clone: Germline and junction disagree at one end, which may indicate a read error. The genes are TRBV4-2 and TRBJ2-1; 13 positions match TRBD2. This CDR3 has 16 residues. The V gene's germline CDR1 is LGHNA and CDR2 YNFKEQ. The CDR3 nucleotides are TGTGCCAGCAGCCAAGGACTAGCGGGAGGTGATAATGAGCAGCTCTTC. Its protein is CASSQGLAGGDNEQLF.

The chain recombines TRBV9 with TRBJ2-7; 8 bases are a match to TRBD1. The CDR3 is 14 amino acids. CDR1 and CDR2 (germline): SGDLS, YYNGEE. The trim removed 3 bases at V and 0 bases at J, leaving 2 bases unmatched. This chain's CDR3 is CASSDGQGSYEQYF. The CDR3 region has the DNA TGTGCCAGCAGCGACGGACAGGGCTCCTACGAGCAGTACTTC.

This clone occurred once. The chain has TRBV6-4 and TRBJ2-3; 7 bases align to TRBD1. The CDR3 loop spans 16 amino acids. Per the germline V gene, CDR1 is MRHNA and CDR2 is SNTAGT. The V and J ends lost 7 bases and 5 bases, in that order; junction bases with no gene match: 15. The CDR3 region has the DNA TGTGCCAGCATCTCACAGGGGCCAGTTGGGGGAGATACGCAGTATTTT. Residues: CASISQGPVGGDTQYF.

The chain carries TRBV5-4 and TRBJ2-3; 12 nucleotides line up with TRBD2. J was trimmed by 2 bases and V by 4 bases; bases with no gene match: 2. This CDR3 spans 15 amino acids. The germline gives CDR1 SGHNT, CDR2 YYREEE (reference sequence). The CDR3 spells CASSGTSGPTDTQYF. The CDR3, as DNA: TGTGCCAGCAGCGGGACTAGCGGGCCCACAGATACGCAGTATTTT. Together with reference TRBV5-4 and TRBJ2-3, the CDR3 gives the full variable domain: ETGVTQSPTHLIKTRGQQVTLRCSSQSGHNTVSWYQQALGQGPQFIFQYYREEENGRGNFPPRFSGLQFPNYSSELNVNALELDDSALYLCASSGTSGPTDTQYFGPGTRLTVL.

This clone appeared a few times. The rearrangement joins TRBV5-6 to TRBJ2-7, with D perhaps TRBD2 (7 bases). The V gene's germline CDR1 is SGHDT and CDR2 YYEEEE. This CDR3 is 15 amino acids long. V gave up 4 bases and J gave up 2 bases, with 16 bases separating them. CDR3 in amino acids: CASSTKRGAAYEQYF. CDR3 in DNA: TGTGCCAGCAGCACGAAACGGGGGGCCGCCTACGAGCAGTACTTC.

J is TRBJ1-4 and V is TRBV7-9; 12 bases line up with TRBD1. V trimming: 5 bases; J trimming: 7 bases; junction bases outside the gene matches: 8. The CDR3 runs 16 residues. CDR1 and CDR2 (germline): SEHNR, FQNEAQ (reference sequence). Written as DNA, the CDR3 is TGTGCCAGCAGCCTCCGGGGGGGACAGGGGGCTGAAAAACTGTTTTTT. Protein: CASSLRGGQGAEKLFF.

Here the CDR3 DNA reads TGTGCCAGCAGTTTAAAACAGGGGGCGAAGCTAGGCGAGCAGTACTTC. Its protein product is CASSLKQGAKLGEQYF. V and J are TRBV27 and TRBJ2-7, with TRBD1 matching 9 bases. Trimming took 2 bases from V and 6 from J; bases not matched to a gene: 11. The CDR3 totals 16 residues. Looked up from germline, CDR1 is MNHEY and CDR2 is SMNVEV (reference sequence).

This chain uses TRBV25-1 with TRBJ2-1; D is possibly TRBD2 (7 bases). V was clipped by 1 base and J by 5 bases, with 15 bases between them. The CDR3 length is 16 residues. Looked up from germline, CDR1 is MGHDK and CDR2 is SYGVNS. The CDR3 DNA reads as TGTGCCAGCAGTGAATTGGAGGGGGGGCGAAACAATGAGCAGTTCTTC. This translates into CASSELEGGRNNEQFF. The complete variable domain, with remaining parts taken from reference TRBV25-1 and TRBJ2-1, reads EADIYQTPRYLVIGTGKKITLECSQTMGHDKMYWYQQDPGMELHLIHYSYGVNSTEKGDLSSESTVSRIRTEHFPLTLESARPSHTSQYLCASSELEGGRNNEQFFGPGTRLTVL.

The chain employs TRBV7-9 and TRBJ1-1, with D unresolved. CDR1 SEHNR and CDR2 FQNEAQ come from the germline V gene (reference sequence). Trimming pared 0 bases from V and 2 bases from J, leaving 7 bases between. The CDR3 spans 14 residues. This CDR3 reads CASSLAAINTEAFF. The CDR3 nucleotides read TGTGCCAGCAGCTTAGCGGCCATCAACACTGAAGCTTTCTTT. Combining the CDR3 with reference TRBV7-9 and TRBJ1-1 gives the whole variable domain DTGVSQNPRHKITKRGQNVTFRCDPISEHNRLYWYRQTLGQGPEFLTYFQNEAQLEKSRLLSDRFSAERPKGSFSTLEIQRTEQGDSAMYLCASSLAAINTEAFFGQGTRLTVV.

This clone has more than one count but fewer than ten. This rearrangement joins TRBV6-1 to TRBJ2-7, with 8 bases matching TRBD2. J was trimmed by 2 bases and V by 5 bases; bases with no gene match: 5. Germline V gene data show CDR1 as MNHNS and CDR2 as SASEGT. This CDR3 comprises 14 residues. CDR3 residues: CASSSLAGTYEQYF. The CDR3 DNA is TGTGCCAGCAGTTCCTTAGCGGGAACCTACGAGCAGTACTTC.

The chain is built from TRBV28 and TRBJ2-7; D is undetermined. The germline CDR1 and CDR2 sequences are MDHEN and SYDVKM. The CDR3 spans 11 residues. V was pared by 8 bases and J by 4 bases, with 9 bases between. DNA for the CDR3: TGTGCCAGCGCCCACAGATACGAGCAGTACTTC. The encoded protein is CASAHRYEQYF. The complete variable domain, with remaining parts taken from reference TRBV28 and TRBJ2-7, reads DVKVTQSSRYLVKRTGEKVFLECVQDMDHENMFWYRQDPGLGLRLIYFSYDVKMKEKGDIPEGYSVSREKKERFSLILESASTNQTSMYLCASAHRYEQYFGPGTRLTVT.

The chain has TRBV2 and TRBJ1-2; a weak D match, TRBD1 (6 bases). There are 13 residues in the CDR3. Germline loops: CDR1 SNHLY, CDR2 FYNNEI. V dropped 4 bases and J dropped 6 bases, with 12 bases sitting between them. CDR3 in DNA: TGTGCCAGCAGTGGACAGGTGGTAGATGGCTACACCTTC. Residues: CASSGQVVDGYTF.

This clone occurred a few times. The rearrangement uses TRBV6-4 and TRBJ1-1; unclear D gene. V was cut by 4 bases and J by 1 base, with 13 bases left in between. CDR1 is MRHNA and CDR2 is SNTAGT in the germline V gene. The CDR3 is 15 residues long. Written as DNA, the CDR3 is TGTGCCAGCAGTGCCACCTTCAAACAGAACACTGAAGCTTTCTTT. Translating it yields CASSATFKQNTEAFF.

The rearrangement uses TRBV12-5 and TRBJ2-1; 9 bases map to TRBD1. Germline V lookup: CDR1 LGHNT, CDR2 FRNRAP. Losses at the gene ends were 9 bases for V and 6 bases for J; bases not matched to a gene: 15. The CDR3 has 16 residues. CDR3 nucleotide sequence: TGTGCTAGCGGGGGACGTGAGGGACAGGGTTTCAATGAGCAGTTCTTC. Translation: CASGGREGQGFNEQFF.

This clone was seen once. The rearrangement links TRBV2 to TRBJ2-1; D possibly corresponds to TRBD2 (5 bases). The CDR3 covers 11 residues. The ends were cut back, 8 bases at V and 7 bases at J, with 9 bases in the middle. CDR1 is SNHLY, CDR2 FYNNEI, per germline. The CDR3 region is CASDYSNEQFF. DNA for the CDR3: TGTGCCAGCGACTACTCGAATGAGCAGTTCTTC.

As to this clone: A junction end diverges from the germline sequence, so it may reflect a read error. DNA of the CDR3: TGTGCCAGCAGCCCAAATTATCTGGGTTTAGTAACTGGGGCCAACGGCCTGACTTTC. Translation: CASSPNYLGLVTGANGLTF. This rearrangement joins TRBV13 to TRBJ2-6, with D perhaps matching TRBD1 (5 bases). The CDR3 consists of 19 residues. CDR1 and CDR2 from the germline V gene are PRHDT and FYEKMQ (reference sequence). Drawing the rest from reference TRBV13 and TRBJ2-6, the complete variable domain is AAGVIQSPRHLIKEKRETATLKCYPIPRHDTVYWYQQGPGQDPQFLISFYEKMQSDKGSIPDRFSAQQFSDYHSELNMSSLELGDSALYFCASSPNYLGLVTGANGLTFGAGSRLTVL.

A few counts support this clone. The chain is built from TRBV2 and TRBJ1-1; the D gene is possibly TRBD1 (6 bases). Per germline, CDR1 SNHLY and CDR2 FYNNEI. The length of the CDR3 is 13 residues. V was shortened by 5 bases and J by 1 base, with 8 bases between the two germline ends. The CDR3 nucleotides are TGTGCCAGCAGTAAGGACAGGAACACTGAAGCTTTCTTT. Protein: CASSKDRNTEAFF.

The CDR3 is CASSEEAQAYSGANVLTF. CDR3 coding DNA: TGTGCCAGCAGTGAAGAAGCACAGGCGTACTCTGGGGCCAACGTCCTGACTTTC. V and J are TRBV2 and TRBJ2-6; weak D call: TRBD1 (5 bases). CDR1 and CDR2 (germline): SNHLY, FYNNEI. Trimming cost V 1 base and J 0 bases, with 13 bases left between them. The CDR3 runs 18 residues.

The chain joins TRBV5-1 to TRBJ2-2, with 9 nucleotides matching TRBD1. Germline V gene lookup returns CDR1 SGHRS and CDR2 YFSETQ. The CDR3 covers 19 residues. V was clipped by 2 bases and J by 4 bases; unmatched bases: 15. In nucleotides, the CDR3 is TGCGCCAGCAGCTTAACCCCCGCGGACAGGGGTGGGAGCACCGGGGAGCTGTTTTTT. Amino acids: CASSLTPADRGGSTGELFF.

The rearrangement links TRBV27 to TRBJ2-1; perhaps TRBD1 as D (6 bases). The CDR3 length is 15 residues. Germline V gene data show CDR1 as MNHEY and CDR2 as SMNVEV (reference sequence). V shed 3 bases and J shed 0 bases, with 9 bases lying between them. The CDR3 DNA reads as TGTGCCAGCAGTTTGACAGGTAGCTCCTACAATGAGCAGTTCTTC. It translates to CASSLTGSSYNEQFF.

For the CDR3, the DNA is TGTGCCAGCTCACCGCAAGGGACAGCACTAGAAGCTTTCTTT. Translated, it gives CASSPQGTALEAFF. J is TRBJ1-1 and V is TRBV18, with 7 positions matching TRBD1. CDR1 and CDR2 from the germline V gene are KGHSH and LQKENI. The CDR3 runs to 14 residues. Losses at the gene ends were 3 bases for V and 8 bases for J; bases not matched to a gene: 9.

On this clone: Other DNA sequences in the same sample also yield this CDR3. The CDR3 sequence: CASREIAGDELDTQYF. Written as DNA, the CDR3 is TGTGCCAGCAGAGAAATAGCGGGAGACGAGTTAGATACGCAGTATTTT. V and J are TRBV9 and TRBJ2-3; 9 nucleotides line up with TRBD2. The ends lost 5 bases at V and 5 bases at J; junction bases unmatched: 12. This CDR3 region has 16 residues. CDR1 SGDLS and CDR2 YYNGEE come from the germline V gene.

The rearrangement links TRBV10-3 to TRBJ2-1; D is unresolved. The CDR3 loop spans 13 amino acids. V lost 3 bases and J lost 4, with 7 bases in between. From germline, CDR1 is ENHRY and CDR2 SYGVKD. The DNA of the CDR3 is TGTGCCATCAGTGACCTCACTTACAATGAGCAGTTCTTC. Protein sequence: CAISDLTYNEQFF.

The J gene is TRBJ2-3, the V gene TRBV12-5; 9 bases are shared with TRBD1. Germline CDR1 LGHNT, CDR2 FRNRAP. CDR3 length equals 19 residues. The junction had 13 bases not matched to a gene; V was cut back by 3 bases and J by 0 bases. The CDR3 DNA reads TGTGCTAGTGGTTTTTGGCCACGGGGACAGGGTACTAGCACAGATACGCAGTATTTT. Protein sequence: CASGFWPRGQGTSTDTQYF.

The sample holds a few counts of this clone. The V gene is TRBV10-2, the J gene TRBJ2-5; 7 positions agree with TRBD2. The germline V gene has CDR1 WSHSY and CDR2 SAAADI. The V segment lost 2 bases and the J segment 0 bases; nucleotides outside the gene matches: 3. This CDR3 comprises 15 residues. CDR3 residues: CASSEGLADQETQYF. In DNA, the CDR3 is TGCGCCAGCAGTGAGGGGCTAGCGGACCAAGAGACCCAGTACTTC.